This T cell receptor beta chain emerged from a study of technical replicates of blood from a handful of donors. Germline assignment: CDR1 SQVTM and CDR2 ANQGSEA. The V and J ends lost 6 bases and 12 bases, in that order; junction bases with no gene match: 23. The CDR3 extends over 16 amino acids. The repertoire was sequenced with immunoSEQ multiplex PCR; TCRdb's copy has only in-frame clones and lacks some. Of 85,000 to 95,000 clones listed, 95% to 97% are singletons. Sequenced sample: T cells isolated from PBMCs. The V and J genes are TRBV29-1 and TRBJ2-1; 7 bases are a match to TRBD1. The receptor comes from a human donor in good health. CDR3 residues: CSVQGYPRDSRVLQFF. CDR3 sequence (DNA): TGCAGCGTCCAAGGGTACCCCCGGGACAGCCGAGTACTGCAGTTCTTC.